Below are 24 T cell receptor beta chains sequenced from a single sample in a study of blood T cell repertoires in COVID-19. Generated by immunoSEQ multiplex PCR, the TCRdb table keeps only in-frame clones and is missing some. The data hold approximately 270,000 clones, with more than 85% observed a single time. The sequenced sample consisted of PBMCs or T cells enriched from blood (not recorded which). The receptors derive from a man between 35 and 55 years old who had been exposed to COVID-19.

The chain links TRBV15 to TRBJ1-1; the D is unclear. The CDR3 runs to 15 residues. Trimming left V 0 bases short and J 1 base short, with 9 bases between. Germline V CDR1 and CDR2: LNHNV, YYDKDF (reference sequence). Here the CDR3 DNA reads TGTGCCACCAGCAGAGATGTCTTACAGAACACTGAAGCTTTCTTT. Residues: CATSRDVLQNTEAFF.

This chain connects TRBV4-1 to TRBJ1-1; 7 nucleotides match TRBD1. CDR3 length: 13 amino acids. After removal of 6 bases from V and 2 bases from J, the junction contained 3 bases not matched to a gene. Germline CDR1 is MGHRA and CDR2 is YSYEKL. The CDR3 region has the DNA TGCGCCAGCAGGGCAGGGGGTAACACTGAAGCTTTCTTT. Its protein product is CASRAGGNTEAFF.

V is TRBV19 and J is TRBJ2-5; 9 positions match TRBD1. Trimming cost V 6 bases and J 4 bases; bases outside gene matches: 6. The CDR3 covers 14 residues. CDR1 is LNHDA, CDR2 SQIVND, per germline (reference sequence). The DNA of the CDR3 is TGTGCCAGTAGGGACAGGGGAGGGTTAGAGACCCAGTACTTC. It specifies CASRDRGGLETQYF.

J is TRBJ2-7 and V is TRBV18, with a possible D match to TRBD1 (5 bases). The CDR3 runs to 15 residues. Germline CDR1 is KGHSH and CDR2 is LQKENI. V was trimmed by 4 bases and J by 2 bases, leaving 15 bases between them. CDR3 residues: CASSQGVATTYEQYF. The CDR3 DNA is TGTGCCAGCTCACAAGGGGTAGCTACTACCTACGAGCAGTACTTC.

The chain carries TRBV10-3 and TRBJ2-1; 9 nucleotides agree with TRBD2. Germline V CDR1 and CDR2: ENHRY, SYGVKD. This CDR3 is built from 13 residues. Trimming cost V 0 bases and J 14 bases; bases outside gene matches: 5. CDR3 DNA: TGTGCCATCAGTGAGTCCATAGCGGGAGAGGAGTTCTTC. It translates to CAISESIAGEEFF.

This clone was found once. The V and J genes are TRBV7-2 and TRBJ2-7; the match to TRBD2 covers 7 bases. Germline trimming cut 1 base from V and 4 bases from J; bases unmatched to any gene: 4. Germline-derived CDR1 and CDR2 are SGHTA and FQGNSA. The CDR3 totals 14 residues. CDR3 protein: CASSLVAGAYEQYF. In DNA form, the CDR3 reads TGTGCCAGCAGCTTAGTGGCGGGAGCTTACGAGCAGTACTTC.

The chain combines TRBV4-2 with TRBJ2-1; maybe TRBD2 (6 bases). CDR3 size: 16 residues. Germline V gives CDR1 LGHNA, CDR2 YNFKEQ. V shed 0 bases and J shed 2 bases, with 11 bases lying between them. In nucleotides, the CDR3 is TGTGCCAGCAGCCAAGACCCGGGACTCGCCTACAATGAGCAGTTCTTC. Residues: CASSQDPGLAYNEQFF.

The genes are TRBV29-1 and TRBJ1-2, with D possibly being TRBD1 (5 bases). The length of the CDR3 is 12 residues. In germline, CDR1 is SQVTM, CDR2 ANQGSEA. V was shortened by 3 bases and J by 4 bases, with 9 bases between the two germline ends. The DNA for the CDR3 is TGCAGCGTTGATAGGGGTTTCTATGGCTACACCTTC. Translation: CSVDRGFYGYTF.

The CDR3 DNA reads as TGTGCCAGTAGAATTGGACAGGGTTCCTACAATGAGCAGTTCTTC. It codes for CASRIGQGSYNEQFF. The rearrangement uses TRBV19 and TRBJ2-1; 8 bases line up with TRBD1. V dropped 6 bases and J dropped 1; count of bases not matched to a gene: 5. This CDR3 region has 15 residues. CDR1 and CDR2 from the germline V gene are LNHDA and SQIVND (reference sequence). Drawing the rest from reference TRBV19 and TRBJ2-1, the complete variable domain is DGGITQSPKYLFRKEGQNVTLSCEQNLNHDAMYWYRQDPGQGLRLIYYSQIVNDFQKGDIAEGYSVSREKKESFPLTVTSAQKNPTAFYLCASRIGQGSYNEQFFGPGTRLTVL.

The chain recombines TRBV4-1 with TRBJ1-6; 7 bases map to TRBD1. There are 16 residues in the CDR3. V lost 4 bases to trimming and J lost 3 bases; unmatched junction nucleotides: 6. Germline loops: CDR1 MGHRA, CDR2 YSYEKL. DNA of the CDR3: TGCGCCAGCAGCCTAGCCGGGACAGTCTATAATTCACCCCTCCACTTT. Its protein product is CASSLAGTVYNSPLHF.

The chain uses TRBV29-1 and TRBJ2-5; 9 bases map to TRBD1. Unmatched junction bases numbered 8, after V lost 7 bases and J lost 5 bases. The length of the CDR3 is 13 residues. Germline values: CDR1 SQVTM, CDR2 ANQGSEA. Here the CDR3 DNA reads TGCAGCGGAAACAGGGGGCAAGGGGAGACCCAGTACTTC. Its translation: CSGNRGQGETQYF.

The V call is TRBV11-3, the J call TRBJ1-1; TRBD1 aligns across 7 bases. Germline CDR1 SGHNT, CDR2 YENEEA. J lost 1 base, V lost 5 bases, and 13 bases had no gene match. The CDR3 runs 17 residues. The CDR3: CASSPRGQTGKNTEAFF. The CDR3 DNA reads TGTGCCAGCAGCCCACGGGGACAGACGGGCAAGAACACTGAAGCTTTCTTT. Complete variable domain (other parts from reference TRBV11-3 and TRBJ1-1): EAGVVQSPRYKIIEKKQPVAFWCNPISGHNTLYWYLQNLGQGPELLIRYENEEAVDDSQLPKDRFSAERLKGVDSTLKIQPAELGDSAVYLCASSPRGQTGKNTEAFFGQGTRLTVV.

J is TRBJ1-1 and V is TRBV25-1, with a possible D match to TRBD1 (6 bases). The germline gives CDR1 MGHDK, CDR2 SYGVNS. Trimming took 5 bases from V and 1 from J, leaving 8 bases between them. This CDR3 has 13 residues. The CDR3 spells CASSRTANTEAFF. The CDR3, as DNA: TGTGCCAGCAGTCGGACAGCGAACACTGAAGCTTTCTTT. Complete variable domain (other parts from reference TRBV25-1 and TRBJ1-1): EADIYQTPRYLVIGTGKKITLECSQTMGHDKMYWYQQDPGMELHLIHYSYGVNSTEKGDLSSESTVSRIRTEHFPLTLESARPSHTSQYLCASSRTANTEAFFGQGTRLTVV.

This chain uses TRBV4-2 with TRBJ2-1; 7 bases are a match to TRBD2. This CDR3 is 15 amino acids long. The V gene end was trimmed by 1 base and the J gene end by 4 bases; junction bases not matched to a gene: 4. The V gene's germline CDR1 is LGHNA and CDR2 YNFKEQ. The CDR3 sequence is CASSQGTREYNEQFF. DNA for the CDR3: TGTGCCAGCAGCCAAGGGACTAGGGAGTACAATGAGCAGTTCTTC.

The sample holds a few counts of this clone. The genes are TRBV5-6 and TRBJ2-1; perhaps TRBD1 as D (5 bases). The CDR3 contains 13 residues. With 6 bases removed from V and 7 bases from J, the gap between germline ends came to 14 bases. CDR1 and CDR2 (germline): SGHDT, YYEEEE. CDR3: CASIRQWPNEQFF. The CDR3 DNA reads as TGTGCCAGCATCCGACAGTGGCCAAATGAGCAGTTCTTC.

The CDR3 DNA follows: TGTGCCATCAGCAACCGGGACAGCAATGGCTACACCTTC. Its translation: CAISNRDSNGYTF. The J gene is TRBJ1-2, the V gene TRBV10-3, with 7 nucleotides matching TRBD1. Germline assignment: CDR1 ENHRY and CDR2 SYGVKD. The junction had 7 bases not matched to a gene; V was cut back by 6 bases and J by 6 bases. This CDR3 region has 13 residues.

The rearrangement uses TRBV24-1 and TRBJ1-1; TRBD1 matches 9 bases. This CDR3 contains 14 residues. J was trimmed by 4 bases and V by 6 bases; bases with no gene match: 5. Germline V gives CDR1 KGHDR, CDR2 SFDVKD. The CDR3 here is CATSPGTGPTEAFF. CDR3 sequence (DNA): TGTGCCACCAGTCCCGGGACAGGGCCCACTGAAGCTTTCTTT.

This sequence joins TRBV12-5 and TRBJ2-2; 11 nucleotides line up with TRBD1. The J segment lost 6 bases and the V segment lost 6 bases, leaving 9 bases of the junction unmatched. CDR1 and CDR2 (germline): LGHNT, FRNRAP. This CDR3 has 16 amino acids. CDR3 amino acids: CASGHGQGAASGELFF. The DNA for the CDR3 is TGTGCTAGTGGCCACGGACAGGGGGCTGCCTCCGGGGAGCTGTTTTTT.

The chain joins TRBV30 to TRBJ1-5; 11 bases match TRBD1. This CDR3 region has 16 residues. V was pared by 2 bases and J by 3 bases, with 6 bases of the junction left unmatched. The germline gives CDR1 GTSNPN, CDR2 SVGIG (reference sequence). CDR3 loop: CAWSLTGQGDNQPQHF. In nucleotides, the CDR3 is TGTGCCTGGAGTCTTACGGGACAGGGGGACAATCAGCCCCAGCATTTT. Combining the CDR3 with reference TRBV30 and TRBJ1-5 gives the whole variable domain SQTIHQWPATLVQPVGSPLSLECTVEGTSNPNLYWYRQAAGRGLQLLFYSVGIGQISSEVPQNLSASRPQDRQFILSSKKLLLSDSGFYLCAWSLTGQGDNQPQHFGDGTRLSIL.

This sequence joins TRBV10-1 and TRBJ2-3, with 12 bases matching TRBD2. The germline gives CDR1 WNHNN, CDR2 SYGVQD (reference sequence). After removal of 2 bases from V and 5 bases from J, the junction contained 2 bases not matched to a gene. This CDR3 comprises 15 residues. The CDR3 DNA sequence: TGCGCCAGCAGTGAGGCTAGCGGGAGGGGAGATACGCAGTATTTT. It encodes CASSEASGRGDTQYF.

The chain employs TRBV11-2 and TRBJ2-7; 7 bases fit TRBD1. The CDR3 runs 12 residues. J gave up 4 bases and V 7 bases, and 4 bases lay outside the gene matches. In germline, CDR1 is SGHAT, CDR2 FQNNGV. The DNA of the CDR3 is TGTGCCAGCACACCGACAGGGTACGAGCAGTACTTC. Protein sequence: CASTPTGYEQYF.

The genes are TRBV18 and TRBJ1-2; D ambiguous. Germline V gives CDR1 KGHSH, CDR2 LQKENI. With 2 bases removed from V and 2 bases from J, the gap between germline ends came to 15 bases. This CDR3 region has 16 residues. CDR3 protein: CASSPGGLKENYGYTF. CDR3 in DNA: TGTGCCAGCTCACCAGGAGGGCTCAAGGAAAACTATGGCTACACCTTC.

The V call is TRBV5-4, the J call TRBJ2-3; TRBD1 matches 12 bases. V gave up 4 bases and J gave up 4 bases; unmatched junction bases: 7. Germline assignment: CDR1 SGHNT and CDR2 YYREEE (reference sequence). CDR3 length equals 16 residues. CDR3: CASSGGTGGASDTQYF. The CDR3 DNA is TGTGCCAGCAGCGGAGGGACAGGGGGCGCTTCAGATACGCAGTATTTT.

The CDR3 bases are TGCGCCAGCAGCTTGGATGGCAGGGGCGGGGAGACCCAGTACTTC. Translating it yields CASSLDGRGGETQYF. The chain couples TRBV5-1 to TRBJ2-5, with D possibly matching TRBD1 (6 bases). The CDR3 is 15 residues long. The germline V gene encodes CDR1 SGHRS and CDR2 YFSETQ. V was shortened by 0 bases and J by 5 bases, with 14 bases between the two germline ends.